This T cell receptor beta chain was profiled in a study of blood T cell repertoires in COVID-19. Study-level background: The United States, Italy and Spain supplied acute and convalescent COVID-19 samples. T cells, B-cell-depleted T cells, or PBMCs provided the cDNA or gDNA that served as material.

Original processing methods: Amplification of reference gene primers was used by the study to estimate nucleated cell counts. Profiled with immunoSEQ multiplex PCR; TCRdb holds only in-frame clones, not every one. The V and J calls and the clone size are those of that table, but D and trimming were determined from the DNA. The data show about 140,000 clones, about 82% seen once. V dropped 4 bases and J dropped 0; count of bases not matched to a gene: 4. CDR1 ENHRY and CDR2 SYGVKD come from the germline V gene. This CDR3 has 15 residues. The material sequenced was peripheral blood. The source is a man aged 50 or older with acute or convalescent COVID-19. The chain uses TRBV10-3 and TRBJ2-5; 8 bases are shared with TRBD1. The CDR3 coding sequence is TGTGCCATCAGTGGACCGGGACAGGACCAAGAGACCCAGTACTTC. As protein: CAISGPGQDQETQYF.